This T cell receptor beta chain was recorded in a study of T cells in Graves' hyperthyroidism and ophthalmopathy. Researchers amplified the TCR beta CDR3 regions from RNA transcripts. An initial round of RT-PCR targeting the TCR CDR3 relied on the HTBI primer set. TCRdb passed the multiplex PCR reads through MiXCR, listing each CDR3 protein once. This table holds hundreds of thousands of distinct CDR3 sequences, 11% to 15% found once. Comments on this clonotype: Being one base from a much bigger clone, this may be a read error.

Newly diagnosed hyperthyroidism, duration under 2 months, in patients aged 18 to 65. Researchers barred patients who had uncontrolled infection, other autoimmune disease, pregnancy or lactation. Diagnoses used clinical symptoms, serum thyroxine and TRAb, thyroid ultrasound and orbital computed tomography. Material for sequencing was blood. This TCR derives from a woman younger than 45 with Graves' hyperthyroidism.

The CDR3 spells CTSSLEGPSSYNEQFF. CDR3 nucleotides: TGTACCAGCAGTCTAGAGGGACCGAGCTCCTACAATGAGCAGTTCTTC. The chain is built from TRBV28 and TRBJ2-1; D possibly matches TRBD1 or TRBD2 (5 bases each). Germline CDR1 and CDR2: MDHEN and SYDVKM. The CDR3 covers 16 residues.